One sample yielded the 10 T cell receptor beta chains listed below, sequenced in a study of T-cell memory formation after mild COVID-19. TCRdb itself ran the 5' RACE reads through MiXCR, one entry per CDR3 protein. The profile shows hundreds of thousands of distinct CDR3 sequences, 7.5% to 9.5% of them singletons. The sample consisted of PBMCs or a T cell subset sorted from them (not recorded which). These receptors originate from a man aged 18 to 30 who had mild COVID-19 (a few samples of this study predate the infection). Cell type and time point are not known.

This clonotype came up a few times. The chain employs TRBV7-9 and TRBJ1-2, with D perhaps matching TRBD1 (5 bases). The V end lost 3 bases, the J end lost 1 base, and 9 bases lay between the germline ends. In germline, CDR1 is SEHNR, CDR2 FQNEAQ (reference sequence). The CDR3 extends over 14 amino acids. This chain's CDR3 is CASSLRDGNYGYTF. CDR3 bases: TGTGCCAGCAGCTTGAGGGACGGTAACTATGGCTACACCTTC.

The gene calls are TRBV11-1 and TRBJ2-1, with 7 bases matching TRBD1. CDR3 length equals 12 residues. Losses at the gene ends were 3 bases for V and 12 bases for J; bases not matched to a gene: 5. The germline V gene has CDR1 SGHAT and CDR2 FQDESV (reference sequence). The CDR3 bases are TGTGCCAGCAGCTTCATACAGGGGTGGCAGTTCTTC. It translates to CASSFIQGWQFF.

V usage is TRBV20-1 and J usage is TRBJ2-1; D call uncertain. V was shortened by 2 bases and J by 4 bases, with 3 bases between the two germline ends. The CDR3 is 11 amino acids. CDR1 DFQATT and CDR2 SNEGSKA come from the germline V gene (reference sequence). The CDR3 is CSARQYNEQFF. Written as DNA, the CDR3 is TGCAGTGCTAGACAATACAATGAGCAGTTCTTC.

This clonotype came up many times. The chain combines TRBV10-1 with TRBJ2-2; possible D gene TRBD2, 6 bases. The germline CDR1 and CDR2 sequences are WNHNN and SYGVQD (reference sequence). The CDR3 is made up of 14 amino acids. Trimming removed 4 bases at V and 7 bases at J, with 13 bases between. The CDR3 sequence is CASSVAGRDGELFF. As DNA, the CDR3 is TGCGCCAGCAGTGTGGCAGGGCGGGACGGGGAGCTGTTTTTT.

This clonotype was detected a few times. The CDR3 DNA reads as TGTGCCAGCAGTTACAGACAGGGGTTTGGCTACACCTTC. It yields the protein CASSYRQGFGYTF. The genes are TRBV6-5 and TRBJ1-2; 8 bases line up with TRBD1. This CDR3 comprises 13 residues. The V segment lost 2 bases and the J segment 7 bases; nucleotides outside the gene matches: 3. Looked up from germline, CDR1 is MNHEY and CDR2 is SVGAGI.

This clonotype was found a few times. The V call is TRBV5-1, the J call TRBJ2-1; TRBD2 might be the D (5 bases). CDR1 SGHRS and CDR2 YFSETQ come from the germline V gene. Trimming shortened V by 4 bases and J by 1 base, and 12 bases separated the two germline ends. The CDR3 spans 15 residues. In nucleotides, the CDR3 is TGCGCCAGCAGCAGCGGAGGATGGTCCTACAATGAGCAGTTCTTC. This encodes CASSSGGWSYNEQFF.

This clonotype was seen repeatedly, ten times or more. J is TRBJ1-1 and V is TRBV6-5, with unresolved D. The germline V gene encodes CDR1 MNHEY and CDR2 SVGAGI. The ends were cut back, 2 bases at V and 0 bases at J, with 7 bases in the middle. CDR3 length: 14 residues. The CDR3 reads CASSYGVLNTEAFF. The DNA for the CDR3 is TGTGCCAGCAGTTACGGGGTTTTGAACACTGAAGCTTTCTTT.

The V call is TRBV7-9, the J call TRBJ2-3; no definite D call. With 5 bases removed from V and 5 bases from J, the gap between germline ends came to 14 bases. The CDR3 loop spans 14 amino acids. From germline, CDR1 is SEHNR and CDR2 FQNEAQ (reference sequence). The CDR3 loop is CASSPGMLLDTQYF. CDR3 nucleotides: TGTGCCAGCAGCCCTGGGATGCTCCTAGATACGCAGTATTTT.

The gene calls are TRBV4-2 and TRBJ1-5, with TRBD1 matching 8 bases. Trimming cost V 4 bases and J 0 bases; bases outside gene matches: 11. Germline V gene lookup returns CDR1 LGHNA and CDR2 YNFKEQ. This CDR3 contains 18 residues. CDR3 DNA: TGTGCCAGCAGCCTCGGCCGGACAGGGACTTTTAGCAATCAGCCCCAGCATTTT. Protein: CASSLGRTGTFSNQPQHF.

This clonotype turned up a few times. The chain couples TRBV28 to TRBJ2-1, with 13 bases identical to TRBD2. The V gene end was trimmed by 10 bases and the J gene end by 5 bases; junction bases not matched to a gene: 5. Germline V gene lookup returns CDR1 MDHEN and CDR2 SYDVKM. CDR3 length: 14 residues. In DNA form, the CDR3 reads TGTGCCACCCGACTAGCGGGGGGCAACAATGAGCAGTTCTTC. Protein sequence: CATRLAGGNNEQFF.